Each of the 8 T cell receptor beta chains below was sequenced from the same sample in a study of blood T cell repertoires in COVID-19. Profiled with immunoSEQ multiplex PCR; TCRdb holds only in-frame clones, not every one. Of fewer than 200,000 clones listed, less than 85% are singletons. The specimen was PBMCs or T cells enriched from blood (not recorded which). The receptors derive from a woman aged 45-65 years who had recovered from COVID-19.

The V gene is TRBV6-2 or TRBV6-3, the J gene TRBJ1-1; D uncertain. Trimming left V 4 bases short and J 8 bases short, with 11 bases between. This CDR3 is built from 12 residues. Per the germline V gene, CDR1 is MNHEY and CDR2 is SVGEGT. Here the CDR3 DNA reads TGTGCCAGCAGTTCGCGACTCATGGAAGCTTTCTTT. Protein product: CASSSRLMEAFF.

The CDR3 DNA reads TGTGCCAGCTCACCAGGTCAGGGGGTTACCGGAAACACCATATATTTT. It is translated as CASSPGQGVTGNTIYF. The V and J genes are TRBV18 and TRBJ1-3, with 7 bases that match TRBD1. The CDR3 runs 16 residues. Germline V gene data show CDR1 as KGHSH and CDR2 as LQKENI. The junction had 8 bases not matched to a gene; V was cut back by 2 bases and J by 4 bases. Filled out from reference TRBV18 and TRBJ1-3, the complete variable domain reads NAGVMQNPRHLVRRRGQEARLRCSPMKGHSHVYWYRQLPEEGLKFMVYLQKENIIDESGMPKERFSAEFPKEGPSILRIQQVVRGDSAAYFCASSPGQGVTGNTIYFGEGSWLTVV.

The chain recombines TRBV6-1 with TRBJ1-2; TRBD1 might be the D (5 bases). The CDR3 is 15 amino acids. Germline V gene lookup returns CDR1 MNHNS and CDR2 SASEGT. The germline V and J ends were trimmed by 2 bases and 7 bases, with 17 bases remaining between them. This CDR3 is CASSENRGQSGGYTF. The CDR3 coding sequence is TGTGCCAGCAGTGAAAATAGGGGTCAGTCCGGTGGCTACACCTTC.

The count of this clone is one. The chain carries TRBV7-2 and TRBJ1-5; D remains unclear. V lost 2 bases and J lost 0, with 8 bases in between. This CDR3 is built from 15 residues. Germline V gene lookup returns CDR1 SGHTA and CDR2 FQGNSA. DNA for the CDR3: TGTGCCAGCAGCTTAAATCTCTATAGCAATCAGCCCCAGCATTTT. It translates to CASSLNLYSNQPQHF.

The CDR3 loop is CASRDRDGSPLHF. CDR3 in DNA: TGTGCCAGCCGGGACAGGGATGGTTCACCCCTCCACTTT. The chain links TRBV19 to TRBJ1-6; 9 nucleotides agree with TRBD1. This CDR3 region has 13 residues. V was pared by 9 bases and J by 9 bases, with 6 bases of the junction left unmatched. Looked up from germline, CDR1 is LNHDA and CDR2 is SQIVND (reference sequence).

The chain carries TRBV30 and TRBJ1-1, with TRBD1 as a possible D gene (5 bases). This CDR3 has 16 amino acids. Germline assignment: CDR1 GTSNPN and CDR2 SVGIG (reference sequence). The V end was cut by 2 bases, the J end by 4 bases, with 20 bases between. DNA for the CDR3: TGTGCCTGGAGTTTACGGGACTTCCACGGGGGCACTGAAGCTTTCTTT. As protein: CAWSLRDFHGGTEAFF.

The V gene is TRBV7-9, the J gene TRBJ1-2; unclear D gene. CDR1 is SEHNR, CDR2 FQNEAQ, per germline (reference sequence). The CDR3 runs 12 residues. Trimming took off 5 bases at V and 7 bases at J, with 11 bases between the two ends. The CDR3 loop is CASSRDISGYTF. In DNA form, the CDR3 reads TGTGCCAGCAGCCGCGACATTTCTGGCTACACCTTC.

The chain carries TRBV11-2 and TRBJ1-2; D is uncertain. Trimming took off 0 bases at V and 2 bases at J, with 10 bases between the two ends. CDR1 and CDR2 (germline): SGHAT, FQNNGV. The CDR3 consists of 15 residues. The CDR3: CASSLDNGRNYGYTF. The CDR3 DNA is TGTGCCAGCAGCTTAGATAACGGCAGGAACTATGGCTACACCTTC.